These 24 T cell receptor beta chains share one sample of origin, sequenced in a study of cytomegalovirus exposure and HLA in healthy donors. The study ran its PCR with 60 Vbeta and 13 Jbeta primers. The table came from immunoSEQ multiplex PCR; TCRdb's copy has only in-frame clones and leaves some out. The sample carries tens of thousands of clones, about 76% recorded once. The specimen was PBMCs. The source of these receptors is a woman aged 40 to 55 in good health and CMV-seropositive.

The chain has TRBV5-1 and TRBJ2-1, with unresolved D. V was clipped by 1 base and J by 1 base, with 9 bases between them. This CDR3 spans 15 amino acids. Per the germline V gene, CDR1 is SGHRS and CDR2 is YFSETQ. CDR3 loop: CASSLNAVSYNEQFF. DNA of the CDR3: TGCGCCAGCAGCTTGAATGCGGTTTCCTACAATGAGCAGTTCTTC.

V gene TRBV5-1 combines with J gene TRBJ1-1, with D uncertain. V lost 0 bases to trimming and J lost 10 bases, with 16 bases between them. CDR1 is SGHRS and CDR2 is YFSETQ in the germline V gene. The CDR3 runs 14 residues. The CDR3 here is CASSLEGGLIGAFF. DNA for the CDR3: TGCGCCAGCAGCTTGGAAGGCGGGCTTATAGGAGCTTTCTTT.

This rearrangement joins TRBV2 to TRBJ1-5; 7 bases match TRBD1. V trimming: 6 bases; J trimming: 0 bases; junction bases outside the gene matches: 8. The CDR3 runs to 16 residues. CDR1 and CDR2 (germline): SNHLY, FYNNEI. In nucleotides, the CDR3 is TGTGCCAGCAGCCGACAGGGACCTTATAGCAATCAGCCCCAGCATTTT. Encoded protein: CASSRQGPYSNQPQHF.

This clone was seen a single time. This chain links TRBV4-2 with TRBJ2-3; 7 bases agree with TRBD2. Germline V CDR1 and CDR2: LGHNA, YNFKEQ. The CDR3 totals 17 residues. The junction had 8 bases not matched to a gene; V was cut back by 0 bases and J by 2 bases. CDR3 coding DNA: TGTGCCAGCAGCCAAGATTGGGCTAGCGGAAACACAGATACGCAGTATTTT. Translating it yields CASSQDWASGNTDTQYF.

The chain carries TRBV28 and TRBJ2-7, with D tentatively TRBD1 (6 bases). CDR1 is MDHEN and CDR2 is SYDVKM in the germline V gene. The CDR3 runs 12 residues. The V and J ends lost 6 bases and 10 bases respectively, with 16 bases between them. The CDR3 sequence is CASSSGDPRQYF. The CDR3 DNA reads TGTGCCAGCAGCTCAGGGGACCCAAGACAGTACTTC.

The CDR3 region has the DNA TGTGCCAGCAGTTCGATACTAGCGGGAGTCACAGATACGCAGTATTTT. Its translation: CASSSILAGVTDTQYF. The rearrangement uses TRBV27 and TRBJ2-3, with 11 positions matching TRBD2. After removal of 4 bases from V and 2 bases from J, the junction contained 5 bases not matched to a gene. The CDR3 has 16 amino acids. Germline V gene sequence: CDR1 MNHEY, CDR2 SMNVEV (reference sequence).

J is TRBJ1-1 and V is TRBV7-2; 7 bases line up with TRBD1. The V and J ends lost 3 bases and 10 bases, in that order; junction bases with no gene match: 5. CDR3 length: 12 amino acids. In germline, CDR1 is SGHTA, CDR2 FQGNSA. CDR3 amino acids: CASSLTGTRAFF. The DNA of the CDR3 is TGTGCCAGCAGCTTGACAGGGACCAGAGCTTTCTTT.

The chain has TRBV4-2 and TRBJ2-3; 10 bases map to TRBD2. This CDR3 is built from 14 residues. Germline V lookup: CDR1 LGHNA, CDR2 YNFKEQ. V gave up 6 bases and J gave up 2 bases; unmatched junction bases: 2. The CDR3: CASRAGGDTDTQYF. The CDR3, as DNA: TGTGCCAGCAGAGCGGGAGGGGACACAGATACGCAGTATTTT.

This clone appeared a few times. The V call is TRBV6-1, the J call TRBJ1-2, with D perhaps matching TRBD1 (6 bases). CDR3 length equals 15 residues. V lost 3 bases and J 8 bases, leaving 19 bases between the germline ends. Germline lookup yields CDR1 MNHNS and CDR2 SASEGT. The DNA of the CDR3 is TGTGCCAGCAGTGACCTGACAGGATGGCCCCAAGGCTACACCTTC. This gives the protein CASSDLTGWPQGYTF.

This clone was seen more than once but under ten times. The rearrangement uses TRBV5-1 and TRBJ1-4; TRBD1 matches at 7 bases. The CDR3 totals 15 residues. The germline V gene encodes CDR1 SGHRS and CDR2 YFSETQ. V trimming: 3 bases; J trimming: 0 bases; junction bases outside the gene matches: 2. The CDR3 DNA follows: TGCGCCAGCAGCTGGGGGACAGCAACTAATGAAAAACTGTTTTTT. It codes for CASSWGTATNEKLFF. The full variable domain, its missing parts supplied by reference TRBV5-1 and TRBJ1-4, is KAGVTQTPRYLIKTRGQQVTLSCSPISGHRSVSWYQQTPGQGLQFLFEYFSETQRNKGNFPGRFSGRQFSNSRSEMNVSTLELGDSALYLCASSWGTATNEKLFFGSGTQLSVL.

The rearrangement links TRBV30 to TRBJ1-2, with TRBD1 identical over 9 bases. Germline CDR1 reads GTSNPN; CDR2 reads SVGIG (reference sequence). V was pared by 3 bases and J by 5 bases, with 4 bases of the junction left unmatched. This CDR3 contains 13 residues. As DNA, the CDR3 is TGTGCCTGGAGGCCGACAGGGGGTTATGGCTACACCTTC. The encoded protein is CAWRPTGGYGYTF.

V and J are TRBV7-8 and TRBJ1-2; D is possibly TRBD1 (6 bases). The V end was cut by 5 bases, the J end by 8 bases, with 15 bases between. CDR3 length: 13 amino acids. Germline V gene lookup returns CDR1 SGHVS and CDR2 FQNEAQ. The CDR3 sequence: CASSTQGTSGYTF. For the CDR3, the DNA is TGTGCCAGCAGCACCCAAGGGACATCCGGCTACACCTTC.

This chain connects TRBV29-1 to TRBJ1-2, with D perhaps matching TRBD1 (5 bases). V was shortened by 3 bases and J by 4 bases, with 12 bases between the two germline ends. The length of the CDR3 is 13 residues. The germline CDR1 and CDR2 sequences are SQVTM and ANQGSEA. The DNA for the CDR3 is TGCAGCGTTGATACAGGTCCCCTCTATGGCTACACCTTC. It encodes CSVDTGPLYGYTF. Together with reference TRBV29-1 and TRBJ1-2, the CDR3 gives the full variable domain: SAVISQKPSRDICQRGTSLTIQCQVDSQVTMMFWYRQQPGQSLTLIATANQGSEATYESGFVIDKFPISRPNLTFSTLTVSNMSPEDSSIYLCSVDTGPLYGYTFGSGTRLTVV.

This chain connects TRBV4-2 to TRBJ1-5, with TRBD1 as a possible D gene (5 bases). The CDR3 has 15 residues. Germline V gene data show CDR1 as LGHNA and CDR2 as YNFKEQ. Trimming stripped 0 bases from V and 4 bases from J, with 10 bases between. The CDR3 DNA follows: TGTGCCAGCAGCCAAGATGTGACAGCGAATCAGCCCCAGCATTTT. Translated: CASSQDVTANQPQHF.

The gene calls are TRBV11-2 and TRBJ2-7, with 8 bases aligning to TRBD2. The CDR3 totals 13 residues. Germline CDR1 reads SGHAT; CDR2 reads FQNNGV. V shed 8 bases, J shed 6 bases, and the junction held 9 bases outside the gene matches. CDR3 DNA sequence: TGTGCCAGCTATGGGACTAGTTCGACCGAGCAGTACTTC. Protein sequence: CASYGTSSTEQYF.

In its sample, this clone was seen a few times. This chain uses TRBV7-9 with TRBJ2-6; a possible D gene is TRBD2 (5 bases). Germline-derived CDR1 and CDR2 are SEHNR and FQNEAQ (reference sequence). V lost 5 bases, J lost 0 bases, and 8 bases lay in between. There are 15 residues in the CDR3. As DNA, the CDR3 is TGTGCCAGCAGCGCTACTAGCTCTGGGGCCAACGTCCTGACTTTC. Translation: CASSATSSGANVLTF.

This chain uses TRBV28 with TRBJ2-7; D is undetermined. CDR3 length: 13 amino acids. The germline gives CDR1 MDHEN, CDR2 SYDVKM. V lost 8 bases, J lost 0 bases, and 11 bases lay in between. The CDR3 loop reads CASGGSSSYEQYF. The CDR3 region has the DNA TGTGCCAGCGGCGGTTCCAGCTCCTACGAGCAGTACTTC. The full variable domain, rest sourced from reference TRBV28 and TRBJ2-7, is DVKVTQSSRYLVKRTGEKVFLECVQDMDHENMFWYRQDPGLGLRLIYFSYDVKMKEKGDIPEGYSVSREKKERFSLILESASTNQTSMYLCASGGSSSYEQYFGPGTRLTVT.

The V call is TRBV7-9, the J call TRBJ1-1; 7 bases map to TRBD1. V shed 6 bases and J 3 bases; nucleotides not matched to a gene: 10. Germline loops: CDR1 SEHNR, CDR2 FQNEAQ (reference sequence). CDR3 size: 15 residues. The CDR3 here is CASSLTGVRDTEAFF. The CDR3 nucleotides are TGTGCCAGCAGTCTTACAGGGGTGCGGGACACTGAAGCTTTCTTT.

The genes are TRBV5-1 and TRBJ1-1, with TRBD1 identical over 7 bases. Germline lookup yields CDR1 SGHRS and CDR2 YFSETQ. This CDR3 is built from 13 residues. J gave up 5 bases and V 5 bases, and 6 bases lay outside the gene matches. The CDR3 protein is CASSRQGNTEAFF. The CDR3 DNA reads as TGCGCCAGCAGTCGACAGGGTAATACTGAAGCTTTCTTT.

The rearrangement links TRBV29-1 to TRBJ1-2; the D is unclear. V was pared by 8 bases and J by 3 bases, with 13 bases between. CDR1 and CDR2 (germline): SQVTM, ANQGSEA. The CDR3 is 12 amino acids. The CDR3 region has the DNA TGCAGCTACGCGGAGGGTGACTATGGCTACACCTTC. Translation gives CSYAEGDYGYTF.

This rearrangement joins TRBV27 to TRBJ2-1, with D perhaps matching TRBD1 (6 bases). V was cut by 0 bases and J by 3 bases, with 9 bases left in between. The CDR3 totals 15 residues. CDR1 is MNHEY, CDR2 SMNVEV, per germline (reference sequence). The CDR3 here is CASSLSGTLYNEQFF. The CDR3 region has the DNA TGTGCCAGCAGTTTATCGGGGACACTCTACAATGAGCAGTTCTTC.

A few counts support this clone. This sequence joins TRBV6-4 and TRBJ2-2; weak D call: TRBD2 (5 bases). V was pared by 0 bases and J by 3 bases, with 5 bases between. CDR1 is MRHNA, CDR2 SNTAGT, per germline. CDR3 length equals 14 residues. The CDR3 region has the DNA TGTGCCAGCAGTGACTCTAGCGACACCGGGGAGCTGTTTTTT. Translating it yields CASSDSSDTGELFF.

The chain joins TRBV7-2 to TRBJ2-2; a weak D match, TRBD2 (6 bases). Germline V gene lookup returns CDR1 SGHTA and CDR2 FQGNSA. CDR3 size: 16 residues. V lost 1 base and J 2 bases, leaving 11 bases between the germline ends. CDR3 sequence: CASSLGAGRNTGELFF. CDR3 nucleotides: TGTGCCAGCAGCTTAGGGGCGGGAAGAAACACCGGGGAGCTGTTTTTT. The full variable domain, completed using reference TRBV7-2 and TRBJ2-2, is GAGVSQSPSNKVTEKGKDVELRCDPISGHTALYWYRQSLGQGLEFLIYFQGNSAPDKSGLPSDRFSAERTGGSVSTLTIQRTQQEDSAVYLCASSLGAGRNTGELFFGEGSRLTVL.

This chain links TRBV7-3 with TRBJ2-3, with 9 bases that match TRBD1. The CDR3 covers 17 residues. The germline V gene has CDR1 SGHTA and CDR2 FQGTGA. V was pared by 2 bases and J by 5 bases, with 11 bases of the junction left unmatched. CDR3 amino acids: CASSLGRDRVPRDTQYF. The DNA of the CDR3 is TGTGCCAGCAGCTTAGGGAGGGACAGGGTTCCGAGAGATACGCAGTATTTT.